Described below is a single T cell receptor (beta chain) sequence and its context. This clonotype showed up many times. The specificity of this receptor is unknown. Base qualities are missing; no much larger clone stands one base away. The data are from a study of CD8+CD57+ T cells in acquired aplastic anemia listed by TCRdb under 2018. As for the study more broadly: DNA extracted from sorted CD4+ and CD8+ cells had a mean of approximately 3.3 ug, with a range of about 0.2 to 30 ug. An average of approximately 10 million reads for CD4+ cells and roughly 12 million reads for CD8+ cells was obtained from healthy donor samples.

Broad study findings and their caveats: Although some 28 CD8+ CDR3 sequences were shared by patients and controls, these sequences appeared highly expressed in patients and within the immunodominant clones of patients. No significant difference in CD8+ Simpson's diversity was found between patients and healthy controls (P=0.060).

Genomic DNA served as template for TCR beta VDJ combination and CDR3 sequence profiling. An Illumina HiSeq 2000 was the platform used for TCR repertoire sequencing. In the source study's methods: TRBV/TRBJ rearrangement plots, CDR3 size and DJ length profiles, and Simpson's diversity index were used to evaluate the repertoires. The immunodominant clone was defined as the most abundant DNA sequence in deep sequencing data. CDR3 amino acid sequences were screened for sharing across subjects and were compared with published repertoires and the VDJdb database. TCRdb handled the public reads itself, with Q25 trimming in fastp and clone calling in MiXCR, and kept productive beta chains. For every CDR3 protein sequence, its rows merge into one entry that carries the most common genes and DNA. It is TCRdb's table, rather than the study itself, that gives the V and J calls and clone size. Here the sample has 50,000 to 70,000 distinct CDR3 sequences; 50% to 70% occur a single time. The ten largest clones add up to 2.5% of the sample.

TCR repertoires of sorted CD4+ and CD8+ blood T cells from severe aplastic anemia patients and healthy subjects were deep-sequenced in the study. Ficoll-Paque density gradient centrifugation was used to isolate peripheral blood mononuclear cells. Before DNA was extracted, CD4+ and CD8+ T cells were sorted using either FACS or magnetic beads. Including cysteine and phenylalanine, the CDR3 has 15 amino acids. The only DNA kept is the CDR3, 45 bases in frame from the first base. Per the germline V gene, SGHTA is the CDR1 and FQGTGA is the CDR2. For this chain, trimming is 5 bases at the V end and 5 bases at the J end, and the number of junction bases without a gene match is 8.

This TCR was sampled from a human donor in good health, serving as a control. Sequenced sample: sorted CD4+, CD8+, or CD8+CD57+ T cells (not recorded which) from PBMCs. Recombination linked TRBV7-3 to TRBJ2-1, and 8 junction bases match TRBD2. The CDR3 corresponds to CASSASGGLNNEQFF. The DNA reads as follows: TGTGCCAGCAGCGCTTCGGGAGGGCTTAACAATGAGCAGTTCTTC.